Sequencing of this TCR beta chain was carried out in a study of blood T cells in healthy people across ages. At the level of the study: Template switching caught about one barcoded beta molecule for each two T cells.

The CDR3 loop spans 14 amino acids. From germline, CDR1 is SGHRS and CDR2 YFSETQ. Through a sample-barcoded 5' primer and a J-beta primer mix, a second PCR was run for roughly 7 to 12 cycles. TCRdb re-analysed the 5' RACE reads in MiXCR, keeping a single row per CDR3 protein. Seen here are more than 900,000 distinct CDR3 sequences, 29% observed once, and the top ten hold 9.5% to 13%. Separately, the same data were catalogued under a study of T cells of mothers and their children. That source notes: Material was donated by three healthy Caucasian mothers and their six children.

The chain employs TRBV5-1 and TRBJ2-4, with D perhaps TRBD2 (6 bases). The better agreement between TRBJ2-7 and the DNA end casts doubt on the J call. The clonotype was recovered from a woman in her forties in good health. Sequencing was performed on blood. As DNA, the CDR3 is TGCGCCAGCAGCTTGCTCTCGGGGGCCTACGAGCAGTACTTC. It codes for CASSLLSGAYEQYF.